This record covers a single TCR beta chain. Its antigen is unidentified. V was clipped by 2 bases and J by 6 bases, with 16 bases between them. The V gene's germline CDR1 is MNHEY and CDR2 SVGAGI. This CDR3 spans 15 amino acids. These data originate in a study of a mutant IDH1 vaccine in newly diagnosed glioma. Time point denoted: week 47, end of study. With topical imiquimod, each dose of the vaccine consisted of 300 ug of mutant IDH1 20-mer peptide. In every donor, the tumor was a new WHO grade 3 or 4 IDH1-mutant, ATRX-lost astrocytoma. Method: immunoSEQ multiplex PCR; TCRdb's copy keeps in-frame clones and lacks some. The table includes about 34,000 clones, around nine tenths detected once.

J is TRBJ1-2 and V is TRBV6-5, with no clear D. This receptor was taken from a woman aged 30 to 39 with glioma. The input for sequencing was PBMCs, taken from a glioma patient whose treatment included an IDH1 peptide vaccine. The CDR3 bases are TGTGCCAGCAGTTACGGACCAGGAACACAAGATGGCTACACCTTC. Translation: CASSYGPGTQDGYTF.